This TCR beta chain came from a study of CD8 T cells in Susac syndrome. RNA totalling roughly 0.45 to 1 ug underwent reverse transcription with random hexamers. An immunoSEQ multiplex PCR amplified TCR beta CDR3 over 54 Vbeta and 13 Jbeta. Via MiXCR, TCRdb re-called the immunoSEQ multiplex PCR reads, giving one row per CDR3 protein. The sample contains roughly 130,000 distinct CDR3 sequences, about 95% of which appear only once. While CD8+ and CD4+ T cells were isolated negatively, TEMRA cells were enriched by FACS. The trim removed 6 bases at V and 1 base at J, leaving 2 bases unmatched. Germline V gene data show CDR1 as MNHEY and CDR2 as SMNVEV (reference sequence). The CDR3 consists of 14 residues.

This clonotype was obtained from a human donor with multiple sclerosis. Specimen: CD4+ T cells from PBMCs. The chain uses TRBV27 and TRBJ2-7; TRBD2 agrees at 11 bases. The CDR3 protein is CASRPSGRSYEQYF. In nucleotides, the CDR3 is TGTGCCAGCAGGCCTAGCGGGAGGTCCTACGAGCAGTACTTC.